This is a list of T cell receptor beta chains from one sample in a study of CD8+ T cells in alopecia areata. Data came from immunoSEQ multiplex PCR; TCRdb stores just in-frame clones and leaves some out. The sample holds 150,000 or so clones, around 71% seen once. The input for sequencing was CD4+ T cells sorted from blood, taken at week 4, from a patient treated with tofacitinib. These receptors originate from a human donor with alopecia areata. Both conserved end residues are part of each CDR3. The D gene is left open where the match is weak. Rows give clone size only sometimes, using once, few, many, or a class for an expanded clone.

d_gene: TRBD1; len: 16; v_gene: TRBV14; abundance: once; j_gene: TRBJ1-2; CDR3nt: TGTGCCAGCAGCCCGAGATGGGACAGGGGCGACTATGGCTACACCTTC; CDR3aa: CASSPRWDRGDYGYTF
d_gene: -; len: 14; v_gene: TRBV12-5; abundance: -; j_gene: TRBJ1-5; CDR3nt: TGTGCTAGTGGTTTGGTAGGGGGTCATCAGCCCCAGCATTTT; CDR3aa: CASGLVGGHQPQHF
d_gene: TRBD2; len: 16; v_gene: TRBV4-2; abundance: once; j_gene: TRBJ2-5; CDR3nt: TGTGCCAGCAGCCAGGGACTAGCGGGGAACCAAGAGACCCAGTACTTC; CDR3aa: CASSQGLAGNQETQYF
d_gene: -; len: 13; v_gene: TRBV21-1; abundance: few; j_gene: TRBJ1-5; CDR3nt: TGTGCCAGCAGCAAACAGGGCAATCAGCCCCAGCATTTT; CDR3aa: CASSKQGNQPQHF
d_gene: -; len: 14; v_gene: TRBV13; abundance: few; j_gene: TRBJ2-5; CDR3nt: TGTGCCAGCAGCTTAGTAGGGGCCCAAGAGACCCAGTACTTC; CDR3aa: CASSLVGAQETQYF
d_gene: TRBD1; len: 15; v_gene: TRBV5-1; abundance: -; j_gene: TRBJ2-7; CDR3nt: TGCGCCAGCAGACAGGGACAGGTGCCTACCTACGAGCAGTACTTC; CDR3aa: CASRQGQVPTYEQYF
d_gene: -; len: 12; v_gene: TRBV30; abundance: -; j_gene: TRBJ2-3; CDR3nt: TGTGCCTGGAGCATAGCGAGGGATACGCAGTATTTT; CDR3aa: CAWSIARDTQYF
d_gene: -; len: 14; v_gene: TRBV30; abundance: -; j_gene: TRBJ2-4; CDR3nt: TGTGCCTGGAGTCTACAGGGAGCCAAAAACATTCAGTACTTC; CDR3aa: CAWSLQGAKNIQYF
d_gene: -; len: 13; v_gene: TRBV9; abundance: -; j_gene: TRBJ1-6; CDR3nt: TGTGCCAGCTCCCCCGGGCCTAATTCACCCCTCCACTTT; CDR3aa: CASSPGPNSPLHF
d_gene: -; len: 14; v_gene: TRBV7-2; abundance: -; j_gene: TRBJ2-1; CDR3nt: TGTGCCAGCAGCTTAGCGGGGGTTTACAATGAGCAGTTCTTC; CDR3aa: CASSLAGVYNEQFF
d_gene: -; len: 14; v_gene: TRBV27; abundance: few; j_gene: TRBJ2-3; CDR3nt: TGTGCCAGCAGAAACCTAGACGGAACAGATACGCAGTATTTT; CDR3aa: CASRNLDGTDTQYF
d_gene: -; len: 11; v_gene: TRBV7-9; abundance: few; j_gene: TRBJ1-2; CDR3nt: TGTGCCAGCAGCTCGACCGGTGGCTACACCTTC; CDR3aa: CASSSTGGYTF
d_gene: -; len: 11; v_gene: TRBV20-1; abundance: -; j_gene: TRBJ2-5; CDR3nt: TGCAGTGCTCTGAACCATGAGACCCAGTACTTC; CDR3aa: CSALNHETQYF
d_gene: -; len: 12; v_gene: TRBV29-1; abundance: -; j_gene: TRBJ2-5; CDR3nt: TGCAGCGTTGGGGCCTGGGAAGAGACCCAGTACTTC; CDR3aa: CSVGAWEETQYF
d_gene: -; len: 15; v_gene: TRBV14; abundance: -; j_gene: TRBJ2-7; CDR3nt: TGTGCCAGCAGCCAAGCGGGCGGGGGCGGCTACGAGCAGTACTTC; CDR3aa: CASSQAGGGGYEQYF
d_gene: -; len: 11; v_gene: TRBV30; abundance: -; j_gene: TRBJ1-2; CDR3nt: TGTGCCTGGACGGGGAACTATGGCTACACCTTC; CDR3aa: CAWTGNYGYTF
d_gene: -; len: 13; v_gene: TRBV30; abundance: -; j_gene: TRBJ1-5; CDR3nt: TGTGCCTGGAGTAAGCAGAGAGGTCAGCCCCAGCATTTT; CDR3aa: CAWSKQRGQPQHF
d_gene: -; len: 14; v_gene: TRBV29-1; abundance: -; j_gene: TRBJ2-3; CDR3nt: TGCAGCGTTGCTATAGGGGTCCTTGGAGATACGCAGTATTTT; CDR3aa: CSVAIGVLGDTQYF
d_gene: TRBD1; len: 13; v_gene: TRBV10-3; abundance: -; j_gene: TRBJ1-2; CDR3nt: TGTGCCATGTCACAGGGGTCCAACTATGGCTACACCTTC; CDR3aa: CAMSQGSNYGYTF
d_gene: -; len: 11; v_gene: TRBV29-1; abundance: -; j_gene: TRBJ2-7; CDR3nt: TGCAGCACGAGGGGGGTTTACGAGCAGTACTTC; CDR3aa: CSTRGVYEQYF
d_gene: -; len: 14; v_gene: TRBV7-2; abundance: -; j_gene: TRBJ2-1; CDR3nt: TGTGCCAGCAGCTTAGTAGGCAGGAACAATGAGCAGTTCTTC; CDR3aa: CASSLVGRNNEQFF
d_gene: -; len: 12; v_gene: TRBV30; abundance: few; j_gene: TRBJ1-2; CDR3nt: TGTGCCTGGAGTGCCCAGGCGGAAGGCTACACCTTC; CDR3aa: CAWSAQAEGYTF
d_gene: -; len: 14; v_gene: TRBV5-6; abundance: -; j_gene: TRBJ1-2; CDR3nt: TGTGCCAGCAGCTTGGCCTCAGGGGACTATGGCTACACCTTC; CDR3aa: CASSLASGDYGYTF
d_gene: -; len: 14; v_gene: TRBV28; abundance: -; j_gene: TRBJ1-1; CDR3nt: TGTGCCAGCACCCCGGGGCAGGTTTACACTGAAGCTTTCTTT; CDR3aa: CASTPGQVYTEAFF
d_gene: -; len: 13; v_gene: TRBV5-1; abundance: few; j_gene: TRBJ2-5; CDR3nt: TGCGCCAGCGGACGGACACCCCAAGAGACCCAGTACTTC; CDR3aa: CASGRTPQETQYF
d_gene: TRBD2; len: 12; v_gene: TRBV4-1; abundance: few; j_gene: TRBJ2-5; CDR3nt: TGCGCCAGCAGTCGTTCGGGAGCGGGGGTGTACTTC; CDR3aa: CASSRSGAGVYF
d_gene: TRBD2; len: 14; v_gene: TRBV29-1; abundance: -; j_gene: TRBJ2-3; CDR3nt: TGCAGCGTTGTATCTAGCGGGGGACCAGATACGCAGTATTTT; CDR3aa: CSVVSSGGPDTQYF
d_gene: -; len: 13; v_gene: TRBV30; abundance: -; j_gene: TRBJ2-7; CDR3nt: TGTGCCTGGAATAGGGATCCCCCTTACGAGCAGTACTTC; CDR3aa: CAWNRDPPYEQYF
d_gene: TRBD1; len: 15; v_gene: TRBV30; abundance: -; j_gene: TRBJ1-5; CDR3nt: TGTGCCTGGACCCGGGCAGGGGGCGGGAATCAGCCCCAGCATTTT; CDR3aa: CAWTRAGGGNQPQHF
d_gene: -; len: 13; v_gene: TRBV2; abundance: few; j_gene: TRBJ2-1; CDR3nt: TGTGCCAGCACCCCCACTAGGCTCTATGAGCAGTTCTTC; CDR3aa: CASTPTRLYEQFF
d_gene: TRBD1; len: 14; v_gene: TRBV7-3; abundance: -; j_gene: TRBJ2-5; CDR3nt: TGTGCCAGCAGCTTAACGGGACAGGGAGAGACCCAGTACTTC; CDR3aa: CASSLTGQGETQYF
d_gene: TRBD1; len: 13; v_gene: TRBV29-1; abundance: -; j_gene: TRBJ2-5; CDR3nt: TGCAGCGTTGACCAGGGGGCGCGAGAGACCCAGTACTTC; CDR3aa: CSVDQGARETQYF
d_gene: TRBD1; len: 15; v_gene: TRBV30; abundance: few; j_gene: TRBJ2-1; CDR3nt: TGTGCCTGGGCACTAAAGGGACAGGCGCGAGATGAGCAGTTCTTC; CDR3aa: CAWALKGQARDEQFF
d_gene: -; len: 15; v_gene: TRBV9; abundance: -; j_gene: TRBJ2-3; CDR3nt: TGTGCCAGCAGCGTAGTGGGGATTAGCACAGATACGCAGTATTTT; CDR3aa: CASSVVGISTDTQYF
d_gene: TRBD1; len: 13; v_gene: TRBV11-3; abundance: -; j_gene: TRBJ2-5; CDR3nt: TGTGCCAGCAGCGGGACAGCACAAGAGACCCAGTACTTC; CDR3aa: CASSGTAQETQYF
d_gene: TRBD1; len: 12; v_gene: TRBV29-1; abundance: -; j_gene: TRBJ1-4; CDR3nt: TGCAGCGCAGGGGACAGGGATGAAAAACTGTTTTTT; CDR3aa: CSAGDRDEKLFF
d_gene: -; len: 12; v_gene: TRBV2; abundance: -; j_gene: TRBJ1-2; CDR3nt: TGTGCCAGCAGCCGGGGTCTCTATGGCTACACCTTC; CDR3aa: CASSRGLYGYTF
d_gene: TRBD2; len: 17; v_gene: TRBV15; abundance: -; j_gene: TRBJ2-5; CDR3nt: TGTGCCACCAGCAGAGCATGGGAGGCGGGGGGGCCCGAGACCCAGTACTTC; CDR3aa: CATSRAWEAGGPETQYF
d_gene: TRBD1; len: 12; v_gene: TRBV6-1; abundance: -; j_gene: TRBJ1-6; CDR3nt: TGTGGCACAGGGGCTGGGAATTCACCCCTCCACTTT; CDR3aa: CGTGAGNSPLHF
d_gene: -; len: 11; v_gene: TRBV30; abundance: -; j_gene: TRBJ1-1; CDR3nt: TGTGCCTGGACACTTAACACTGAAGCTTTCTTT; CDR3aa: CAWTLNTEAFF
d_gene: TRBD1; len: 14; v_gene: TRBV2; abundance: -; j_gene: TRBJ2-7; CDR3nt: TGTGCCAGCAGTGAAGGACAGGGTTTTTACGAGCAGTACTTC; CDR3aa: CASSEGQGFYEQYF
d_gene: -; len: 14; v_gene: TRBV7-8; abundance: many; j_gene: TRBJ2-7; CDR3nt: TGTGCCAGCAGCTTAGGGGGGGCTCCACACGAGCAGTACTTC; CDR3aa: CASSLGGAPHEQYF
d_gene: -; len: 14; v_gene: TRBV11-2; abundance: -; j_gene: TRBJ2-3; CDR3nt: TGTGCCAGCAGCCCAGAGGGGATATCAGATACGCAGTATTTT; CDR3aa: CASSPEGISDTQYF
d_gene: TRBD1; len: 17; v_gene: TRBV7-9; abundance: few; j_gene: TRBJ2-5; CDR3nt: TGTGCCAGCAGCTCCGACCGGGACAGGGAGAGCCAAGAGACCCAGTACTTC; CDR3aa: CASSSDRDRESQETQYF
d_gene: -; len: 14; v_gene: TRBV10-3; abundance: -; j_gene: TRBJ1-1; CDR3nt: TGTGCCATCAGTGAGTCCGGGGGCGCTGCTGAAGCTTTCTTT; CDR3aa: CAISESGGAAEAFF
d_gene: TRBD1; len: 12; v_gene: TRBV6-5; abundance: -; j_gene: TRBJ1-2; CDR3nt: TGTGCCAGCAGTGACAGGGTATATGGCTACACCTTC; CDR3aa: CASSDRVYGYTF
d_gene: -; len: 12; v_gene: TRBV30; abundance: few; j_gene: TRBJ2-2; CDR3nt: TGTGCCTGGAGTGCAGTGACCGGGGAGCTGTTTTTT; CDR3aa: CAWSAVTGELFF
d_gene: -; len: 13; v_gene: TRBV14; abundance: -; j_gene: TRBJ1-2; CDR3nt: TGTGCCAGCAGCCAAGCCAACAGAAATGGCTACACCTTC; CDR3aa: CASSQANRNGYTF
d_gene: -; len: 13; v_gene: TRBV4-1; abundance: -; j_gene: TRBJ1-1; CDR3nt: TGCGCCAGCAGCCTGGGCCTAAGCACTGAAGCTTTCTTT; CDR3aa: CASSLGLSTEAFF
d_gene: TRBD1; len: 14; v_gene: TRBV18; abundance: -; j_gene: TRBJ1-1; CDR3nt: TGTGCCAGCTCACCTGGACAGGGGAACACTGAAGCTTTCTTT; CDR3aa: CASSPGQGNTEAFF